This entry lists 21 T cell receptor beta chains sequenced from one sample in a study of immune evolution from preneoplasia to lung adenocarcinoma. Sequenced by immunoSEQ multiplex PCR; TCRdb stores in-frame clones only, minus some. This sample yields fewer than 8,000 clones, of which approximately 80% are seen a single time; approximately 2.9% belongs to the top ten. The sequenced sample consisted of FFPE minimally invasive lung adenocarcinoma tissue. The receptors originated from a person between 70 and 80 years old with lung adenocarcinoma.

The CDR3 nucleotides are TGCGCCAGCAGCTTGGGACAGACTAACACCGGGGAGCTGTTTTTT. Translation: CASSLGQTNTGELFF. V and J are TRBV5-1 and TRBJ2-2, with D tentatively TRBD1 (5 bases). V lost 0 bases, J lost 2 bases, and 8 bases lay in between. Germline values: CDR1 SGHRS, CDR2 YFSETQ. The CDR3 is 15 amino acids.

This chain links TRBV6-1 with TRBJ2-3; no reliable D call. The V gene's germline CDR1 is MNHNS and CDR2 SASEGT. Trimming stripped 2 bases from V and 0 bases from J, with 6 bases between. This CDR3 comprises 14 residues. CDR3 in DNA: TGTGCCAGCAGTGAATCACCTAGCACAGATACGCAGTATTTT. It encodes CASSESPSTDTQYF.

The chain has TRBV7-2 and TRBJ1-2, with D tentatively TRBD1 (5 bases). This CDR3 has 15 residues. The V end lost 2 bases, the J end lost 7 bases, and 17 bases lay between the germline ends. Germline V gives CDR1 SGHTA, CDR2 FQGNSA. In DNA, the CDR3 is TGTGCCAGCAGCTTAATCAGGGACTCCTGGAGTGGCTACACCTTC. As protein: CASSLIRDSWSGYTF.

The chain is built from TRBV5-4 and TRBJ2-3, with a weak D call TRBD1 (5 bases). V lost 0 bases and J lost 3, with 11 bases in between. This CDR3 spans 15 amino acids. Germline V CDR1 and CDR2: SGHNT, YYREEE (reference sequence). CDR3 sequence (DNA): TGTGCCAGCAGCTTGGACCAGGGCCGAACAGATACGCAGTATTTT. This translates into CASSLDQGRTDTQYF.

Concerning this clone: A read error may account for a junction end that differs from germline. This chain's CDR3 is CASSLEGPDSGRF. The CDR3 coding sequence is TGCGCCAGCAGCTTGGAGGGCCCAGACAGTGGCCGGTTT. The chain has TRBV5-1 and TRBJ1-1; D perhaps matches TRBD1 (5 bases). Germline values: CDR1 SGHRS, CDR2 YFSETQ. There are 13 residues in the CDR3.

The genes are TRBV6-1 and TRBJ2-5; maybe TRBD2 (5 bases). CDR3 size: 14 residues. The germline CDR1 and CDR2 sequences are MNHNS and SASEGT. Trimming shortened V by 1 base and J by 2 bases, and 8 bases separated the two germline ends. The CDR3 DNA sequence: TGTGCCAGCAGTGAAGGAGCGGAGCAAGAGACCCAGTACTTC. This encodes CASSEGAEQETQYF.

The genes are TRBV18 and TRBJ2-5; D is unresolved. CDR3 length: 12 residues. With 6 bases removed from V and 2 bases from J, the gap between germline ends came to 7 bases. Germline lookup yields CDR1 KGHSH and CDR2 LQKENI. Here the CDR3 DNA reads TGTGCCAGCTCCCGTAAACAAGAGACCCAGTACTTC. It codes for CASSRKQETQYF.

The J gene is TRBJ1-1, the V gene TRBV7-3; 8 bases fit TRBD1. V lost 2 bases to trimming and J lost 3 bases; unmatched junction nucleotides: 2. The CDR3 is made up of 14 amino acids. Per the germline V gene, CDR1 is SGHTA and CDR2 is FQGTGA. CDR3 protein: CASSLQGADTEAFF. The CDR3 region has the DNA TGTGCCAGCAGCTTACAGGGGGCGGACACTGAAGCTTTCTTT.

The rearrangement links TRBV30 to TRBJ1-1, with no clear D. This CDR3 contains 17 residues. The ends were cut back, 3 bases at V and 4 bases at J, with 24 bases in the middle. Germline assignment: CDR1 GTSNPN and CDR2 SVGIG (reference sequence). The CDR3 nucleotides read TGTGCCTGGAGCAAAAGGGTAGGTTTAGGAGTTGGCACTGAAGCTTTCTTT. This sequence encodes CAWSKRVGLGVGTEAFF.

The CDR3 bases are TGTGCCAGCAGCTTAAAGCTCGGTCTAGCCAAAAACATTCAGTACTTC. Protein product: CASSLKLGLAKNIQYF. The chain employs TRBV11-2 and TRBJ2-4; D uncertain. Deletions cut 2 bases from V and 0 bases from J, with 11 bases between. The CDR3 is 16 residues long. In germline, CDR1 is SGHAT, CDR2 FQNNGV.

This clone showed up just once. The chain employs TRBV5-1 and TRBJ1-4; TRBD1 agrees at 8 bases. The germline V gene has CDR1 SGHRS and CDR2 YFSETQ. The junction had 5 bases not matched to a gene; V was cut back by 4 bases and J by 0 bases. This CDR3 contains 16 residues. The CDR3 spells CASSLQTGATNEKLFF. Here the CDR3 DNA reads TGCGCCAGCAGCCTCCAGACAGGGGCAACTAATGAAAAACTGTTTTTT. The full variable domain, its missing parts supplied by reference TRBV5-1 and TRBJ1-4, is KAGVTQTPRYLIKTRGQQVTLSCSPISGHRSVSWYQQTPGQGLQFLFEYFSETQRNKGNFPGRFSGRQFSNSRSEMNVSTLELGDSALYLCASSLQTGATNEKLFFGSGTQLSVL.

The rearrangement links TRBV2 to TRBJ2-7; 8 bases are shared with TRBD2. The germline CDR1 and CDR2 sequences are SNHLY and FYNNEI. V lost 7 bases and J lost 5; bases outside the gene matches: 10. This CDR3 contains 14 residues. This CDR3 is CASNDGRVVHEQYF. The CDR3 DNA reads TGTGCCAGCAACGACGGGAGGGTAGTGCACGAGCAGTACTTC.

The genes are TRBV5-1 and TRBJ1-2, with no clear D. The germline V and J ends were trimmed by 2 bases and 4 bases, with 15 bases remaining between them. CDR1 and CDR2 from the germline V gene are SGHRS and YFSETQ. This CDR3 contains 15 residues. The CDR3 sequence is CASSFGTRIVYGYTF. The CDR3 DNA follows: TGCGCCAGCAGCTTCGGCACCCGCATAGTCTATGGCTACACCTTC.

V is TRBV6-6 and J is TRBJ2-7, with 8 bases identical to TRBD1. Germline V gene sequence: CDR1 MNHNY, CDR2 SVGAGI (reference sequence). The CDR3 totals 13 residues. J lost 5 bases, V lost 6 bases, and 6 bases had no gene match. The CDR3 loop is CASRGDRSHEQYF. DNA of the CDR3: TGTGCCAGCAGGGGGGACAGGAGCCACGAGCAGTACTTC.

The V and J genes are TRBV19 and TRBJ1-1; TRBD1 agrees at 7 bases. CDR1 is LNHDA and CDR2 is SQIVND in the germline V gene (reference sequence). Trimming cost V 5 bases and J 12 bases; bases outside gene matches: 12. The CDR3 length is 13 residues. The CDR3 is CASSAPDGTDPFF. CDR3 nucleotide sequence: TGTGCCAGTAGTGCCCCGGACGGGACAGATCCTTTCTTT.

The chain combines TRBV10-1 with TRBJ2-2, with a tentative D call TRBD2 (6 bases). CDR1 is WNHNN and CDR2 is SYGVQD in the germline V gene (reference sequence). There are 13 residues in the CDR3. V was trimmed by 5 bases and J by 3 bases, leaving 7 bases between them. The CDR3 nucleotides are TGCGCCAGCAGTATAGCGGACACCGGGGAGCTGTTTTTT. Amino acid sequence: CASSIADTGELFF.

Here the CDR3 DNA reads TGTGCCAGCAGTTACCCCGGGGGGGGCGGCAATCAGCCCCAGCATTTT. Translation gives CASSYPGGGGNQPQHF. V and J are TRBV6-6 and TRBJ1-5; D is perhaps TRBD1 (6 bases). The germline CDR1 and CDR2 sequences are MNHNY and SVGAGI (reference sequence). CDR3 length equals 16 residues. V lost 2 bases to trimming and J lost 2 bases, with 13 bases between them.

The J gene is TRBJ1-1, the V gene TRBV5-1; maybe TRBD1 (5 bases). The CDR3 spans 17 residues. The V and J ends lost 4 bases and 1 base respectively, with 20 bases between them. Per the germline V gene, CDR1 is SGHRS and CDR2 is YFSETQ. CDR3 nucleotide sequence: TGCGCCAGCAGCCTATGGATTACCGGGACTGGGAACACTGAAGCTTTCTTT. Its translation is CASSLWITGTGNTEAFF.

The chain employs TRBV30 and TRBJ2-5; 12 bases are a match to TRBD2. The CDR3 is 14 amino acids. The trim removed 7 bases at V and 6 bases at J, leaving 9 bases unmatched. The germline gives CDR1 GTSNPN, CDR2 SVGIG (reference sequence). The DNA for the CDR3 is TGTGCCTTGCGGCTAGCGGGGGGGCCTCAGACCCAGTACTTC. Amino acids: CALRLAGGPQTQYF.

J is TRBJ2-1 and V is TRBV5-1, with TRBD1 as a possible D gene (7 bases). Germline V gene sequence: CDR1 SGHRS, CDR2 YFSETQ. This CDR3 spans 16 amino acids. V gave up 0 bases and J gave up 6 bases, with 16 bases separating them. The CDR3 reads CASSLEAGTEANEQFF. CDR3 DNA sequence: TGCGCCAGCAGCTTGGAGGCGGGGACAGAGGCCAATGAGCAGTTCTTC.

The CDR3 loop reads CASSLEGHSSYEQYF. In DNA form, the CDR3 reads TGTGCCAGCAGCTTAGAAGGCCACAGCTCCTACGAGCAGTACTTC. This chain connects TRBV7-8 to TRBJ2-7; no clear D. In germline, CDR1 is SGHVS, CDR2 FQNEAQ. CDR3 size: 15 residues. With 1 base removed from V and 0 bases from J, the gap between germline ends came to 10 bases.